This record covers a single T cell receptor beta chain. The data derive from a study of T cell responses to AZD1222 COVID-19 vaccine. V shed 1 base and J 4 bases; nucleotides not matched to a gene: 9. Germline V gives CDR1 LGHNA, CDR2 YSLEER. The CDR3 extends over 16 amino acids. The data were produced by immunoSEQ multiplex PCR, yet TCRdb's version contains in-frame clones alone and is incomplete. The sample records over 100,000 clones, around 87% being singletons. Specimen: peripheral blood, collected 28 days after the second AZD1222 dose. This TCR was sampled from an adult who received the AZD1222 COVID-19 vaccine. The chain links TRBV4-3 to TRBJ1-2, with 7 bases lining up with TRBD1. CDR3 nucleotide sequence: TGCGCCAGCAGCCAAGGTACAAGGGGGCCAAGCTATGGCTACACCTTC. Its translation: CASSQGTRGPSYGYTF.